The 16 T cell receptor beta chains presented below share a single source sample, sequenced in a study of blood T cell repertoires in COVID-19. The table came from immunoSEQ multiplex PCR; TCRdb's copy has only in-frame clones and leaves some out. The sample includes tens of thousands of clones, around 77% seen only once; the top ten take around a sixth. Sequences were obtained from peripheral blood. The receptors originated from a man in his 70s with active or convalescent COVID-19.

This clone was found a few times. The chain carries TRBV19 and TRBJ2-5; D gene unclear. Germline V CDR1 and CDR2: LNHDA, SQIVND (reference sequence). V was pared by 2 bases and J by 5 bases, with 9 bases between. This CDR3 region has 13 residues. CDR3 region: CASSITQRETQYF. CDR3 nucleotides: TGTGCCAGTAGTATAACCCAGAGGGAGACCCAGTACTTC.

The DNA for the CDR3 is TGTGCCAGCAGCGCCGGACAGGGTTCACGGGAAAAACTGTTTTTT. This translates into CASSAGQGSREKLFF. J is TRBJ1-4 and V is TRBV5-4; 8 positions agree with TRBD1. This CDR3 region has 15 residues. Germline values: CDR1 SGHNT, CDR2 YYREEE (reference sequence). V was pared by 4 bases and J by 8 bases, with 10 bases of the junction left unmatched.

The chain has TRBV6-5 and TRBJ2-2, with D maybe TRBD1 (6 bases). Germline CDR1 and CDR2: MNHEY and SVGAGI. The CDR3 has 15 residues. Deletions cut 7 bases from V and 6 bases from J, with 18 bases between. The DNA for the CDR3 is TGTGCCAGCACCCCAAACAGGGAAGGGGCCGGGGAGCTGTTTTTT. Translated, it gives CASTPNREGAGELFF.

The V call is TRBV6-2 or TRBV6-3, the J call TRBJ2-5, with D unresolved. CDR1 is MNHEY, CDR2 SVGEGT, per germline. CDR3 length: 14 residues. Trimming stripped 2 bases from V and 1 base from J, with 8 bases between. CDR3 in DNA: TGTGCCAGCAGTTACGTCTCGTCCCAAGAGACCCAGTACTTC. It codes for CASSYVSSQETQYF.

This sequence joins TRBV28 and TRBJ2-7, with TRBD1 matching over 11 bases. Trimming removed 5 bases from V and 3 bases from J; junction bases left unmatched: 9. Per germline, CDR1 MDHEN and CDR2 SYDVKM. The CDR3 has 16 amino acids. CDR3 region: CASSRAGTGGVYEQYF. CDR3 coding DNA: TGTGCCAGCAGTCGTGCCGGGACAGGGGGAGTCTACGAGCAGTACTTC.

This sequence joins TRBV4-1 and TRBJ1-1; 12 bases agree with TRBD1. This CDR3 has 16 residues. Germline loops: CDR1 MGHRA, CDR2 YSYEKL. The junction had 11 bases not matched to a gene; V was cut back by 1 base and J by 11 bases. Written as DNA, the CDR3 is TGCGCCAGCAGCCAAGTCCATCCGGGACAGGGGGCTTTGGCTTTCTTT. Translation gives CASSQVHPGQGALAFF.

The chain links TRBV27 to TRBJ2-7; D is unresolved. The CDR3 is made up of 14 amino acids. The germline V and J ends were trimmed by 6 bases and 1 base, with 13 bases remaining between them. In germline, CDR1 is MNHEY, CDR2 SMNVEV (reference sequence). The CDR3 DNA reads TGTGCCAGCAGCCTACGTACAGCTTCCTACGAGCAGTACTTC. Its protein is CASSLRTASYEQYF.

The chain has TRBV9 and TRBJ1-6; a weak D match, TRBD1 (5 bases). Germline V gene data show CDR1 as SGDLS and CDR2 as YYNGEE. V shed 0 bases and J shed 8 bases, with 6 bases lying between them. This CDR3 has 13 amino acids. CDR3 DNA: TGTGCCAGCAGCGTAGGGGGGGATTCACCCCTCCACTTT. It specifies CASSVGGDSPLHF.

This chain joins TRBV10-1 and TRBJ2-1; TRBD2 matches 9 bases. With 4 bases clipped from V and 2 bases from J, the junction kept 6 bases outside the gene matches. Germline values: CDR1 WNHNN, CDR2 SYGVQD (reference sequence). This CDR3 comprises 16 residues. The CDR3 reads CASSGHSGGTYNEQFF. Here the CDR3 DNA reads TGCGCCAGCAGTGGTCACAGCGGGGGGACCTACAATGAGCAGTTCTTC.

The rearrangement uses TRBV10-3 and TRBJ1-1, with 7 bases that match TRBD1. The CDR3 extends over 12 amino acids. With V trimmed by 7 bases and J by 3 bases, 2 bases remained unmatched. Germline-derived CDR1 and CDR2 are ENHRY and SYGVKD. The CDR3 is CAITTGDTEAFF. CDR3 bases: TGTGCCATCACCACAGGGGACACTGAAGCTTTCTTT.

This clone was seen just once. The chain combines TRBV29-1 with TRBJ2-7; no reliable D call. Trimming cost V 4 bases and J 3 bases, with 19 bases left between them. The germline gives CDR1 SQVTM, CDR2 ANQGSEA. This CDR3 comprises 15 residues. CDR3 DNA: TGCAGCGTTGTTAGAGGCACACTTGGTTTCTACGAGCAGTACTTC. Protein: CSVVRGTLGFYEQYF.

CDR3 sequence reads: CASSLRGYNEQFF. The CDR3 nucleotides are TGCGCCAGCTCCCTTAGGGGTTACAATGAGCAGTTCTTC. The V and J genes are TRBV5-1 and TRBJ2-1, with D maybe TRBD1 (5 bases). The CDR3 totals 13 residues. CDR1 is SGHRS, CDR2 YFSETQ, per germline. V was pared by 7 bases and J by 4 bases, with 12 bases between.

J is TRBJ2-1 and V is TRBV5-1; tentatively, D is TRBD1 (6 bases). CDR3 size: 13 residues. Per the germline V gene, CDR1 is SGHRS and CDR2 is YFSETQ. V was cut by 7 bases and J by 8 bases, with 16 bases left in between. In nucleotides, the CDR3 is TGCGCCAGCTCCTATAAACAGGGCGATGAGCAGTTCTTC. Its translation is CASSYKQGDEQFF.

This clone has at least ten counts. This sequence joins TRBV5-5 and TRBJ2-7; D uncertain. This CDR3 has 11 amino acids. V lost 1 base to trimming and J lost 6 bases, with 5 bases between them. The germline V gene encodes CDR1 SGHKS and CDR2 YYEKEE (reference sequence). The CDR3 sequence: CASSLFGEQYF. CDR3 in DNA: TGTGCCAGCAGCTTGTTCGGCGAGCAGTACTTC.

The genes are TRBV19 and TRBJ1-5; no clear D gene. V shed 3 bases and J shed 4 bases, with 13 bases lying between them. Germline V CDR1 and CDR2: LNHDA, SQIVND (reference sequence). CDR3 size: 15 residues. The CDR3 DNA reads as TGTGCCAGTAGTATGAGTGGGAGGGCTAATCAGCCCCAGCATTTT. Amino acids: CASSMSGRANQPQHF.

CDR3 nucleotides: TGTGCCAGCAAGAAAACGTGGACAGCCTACGAGCAGTACTTC. This translates into CASKKTWTAYEQYF. The chain carries TRBV5-6 and TRBJ2-7; possibly TRBD1 for D (6 bases). The length of the CDR3 is 14 residues. CDR1 and CDR2 from the germline V gene are SGHDT and YYEEEE. Trimming stripped 6 bases from V and 2 bases from J, with 15 bases between.